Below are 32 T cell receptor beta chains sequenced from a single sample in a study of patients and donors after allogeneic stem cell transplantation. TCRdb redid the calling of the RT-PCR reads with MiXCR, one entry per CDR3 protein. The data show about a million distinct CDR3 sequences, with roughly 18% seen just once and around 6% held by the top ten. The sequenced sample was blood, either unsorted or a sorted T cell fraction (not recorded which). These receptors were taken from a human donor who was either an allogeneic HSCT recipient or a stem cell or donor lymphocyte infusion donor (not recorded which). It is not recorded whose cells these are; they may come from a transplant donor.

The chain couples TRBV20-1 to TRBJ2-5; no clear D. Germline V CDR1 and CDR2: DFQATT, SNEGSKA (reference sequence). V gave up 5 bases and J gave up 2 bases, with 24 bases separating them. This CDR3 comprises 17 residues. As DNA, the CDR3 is TGCAGTGCTCCCGACCTGGCCGGGTCACACCGTCAAGAGACCCAGTACTTC. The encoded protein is CSAPDLAGSHRQETQYF.

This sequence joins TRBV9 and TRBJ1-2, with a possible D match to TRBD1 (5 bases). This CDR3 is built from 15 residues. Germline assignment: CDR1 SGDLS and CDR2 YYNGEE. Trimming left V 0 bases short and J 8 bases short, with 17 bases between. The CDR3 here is CASSVAGETVDGYTF. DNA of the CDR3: TGTGCCAGCAGCGTAGCGGGGGAGACGGTCGACGGCTACACCTTC.

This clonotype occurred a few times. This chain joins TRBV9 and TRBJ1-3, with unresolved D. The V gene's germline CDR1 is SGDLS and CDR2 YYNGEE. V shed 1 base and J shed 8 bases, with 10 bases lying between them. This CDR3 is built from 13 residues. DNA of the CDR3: TGTGCCAGCAGCGTATGGGGAAGGGACACCATATATTTT. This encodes CASSVWGRDTIYF. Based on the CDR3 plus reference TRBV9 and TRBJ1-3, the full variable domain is DSGVTQTPKHLITATGQRVTLRCSPRSGDLSVYWYQQSLDQGLQFLIQYYNGEERAKGNILERFSAQQFPDLHSELNLSSLELGDSALYFCASSVWGRDTIYFGEGSWLTVV.

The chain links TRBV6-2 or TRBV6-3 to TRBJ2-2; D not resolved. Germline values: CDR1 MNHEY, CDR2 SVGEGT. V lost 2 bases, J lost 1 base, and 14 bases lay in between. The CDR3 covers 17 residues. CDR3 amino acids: CASSYPRRSLNTGELFF. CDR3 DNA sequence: TGTGCCAGCAGTTACCCCCGGAGATCCCTGAACACCGGGGAGCTGTTTTTT.

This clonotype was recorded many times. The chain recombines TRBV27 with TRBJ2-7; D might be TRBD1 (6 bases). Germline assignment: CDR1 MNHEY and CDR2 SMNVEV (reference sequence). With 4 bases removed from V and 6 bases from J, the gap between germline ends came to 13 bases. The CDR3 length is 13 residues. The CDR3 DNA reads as TGTGCCAGCAGTTCCATAACAGGGCCCGAGCAGTACTTC. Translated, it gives CASSSITGPEQYF.

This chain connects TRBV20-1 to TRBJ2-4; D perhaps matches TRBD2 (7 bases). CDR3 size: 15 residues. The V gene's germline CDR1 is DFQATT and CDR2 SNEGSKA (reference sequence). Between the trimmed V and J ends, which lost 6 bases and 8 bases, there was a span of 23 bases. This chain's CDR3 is CSAGAQEGGPDIQYF. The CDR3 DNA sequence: TGCAGTGCCGGGGCCCAGGAGGGGGGGCCGGACATTCAGTACTTC.

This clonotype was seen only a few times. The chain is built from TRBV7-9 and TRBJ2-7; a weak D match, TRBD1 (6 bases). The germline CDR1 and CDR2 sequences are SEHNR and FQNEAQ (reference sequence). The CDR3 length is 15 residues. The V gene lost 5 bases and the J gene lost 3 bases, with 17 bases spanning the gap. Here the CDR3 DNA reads TGTGCCAGCAGCCCTAGGGGGTCCCGGGACTACGAGCAGTACTTC. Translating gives CASSPRGSRDYEQYF.

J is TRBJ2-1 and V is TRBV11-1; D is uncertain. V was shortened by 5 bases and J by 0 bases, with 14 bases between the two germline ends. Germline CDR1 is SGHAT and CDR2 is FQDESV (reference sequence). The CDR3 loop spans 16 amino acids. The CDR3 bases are TGTGCCAGCAGCCGCCGGGCCAGGTCCTCCTACAATGAGCAGTTCTTC. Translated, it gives CASSRRARSSYNEQFF.

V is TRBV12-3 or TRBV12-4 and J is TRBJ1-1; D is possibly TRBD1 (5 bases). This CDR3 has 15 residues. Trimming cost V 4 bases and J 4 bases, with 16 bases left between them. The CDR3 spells CASSYRAGFGTEAFF. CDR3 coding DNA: TGTGCCAGCAGTTATAGGGCAGGGTTTGGCACTGAAGCTTTCTTT.

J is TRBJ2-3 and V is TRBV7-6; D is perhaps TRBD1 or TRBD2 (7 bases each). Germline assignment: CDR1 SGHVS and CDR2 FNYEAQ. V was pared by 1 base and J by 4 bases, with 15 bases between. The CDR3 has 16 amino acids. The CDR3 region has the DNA TGTGCCAGCAGCTTAGTAAGGGGAGGGGGCGCAGATACGCAGTATTTT. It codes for CASSLVRGGGADTQYF.

CDR3 in amino acids: CASSSGTAGYGYTF. CDR3 sequence (DNA): TGCGCCAGCAGCTCTGGGACAGCTGGCTATGGCTACACCTTC. The V gene is TRBV5-1, the J gene TRBJ1-2, with 7 bases aligning to TRBD1. The CDR3 loop spans 14 amino acids. CDR1 and CDR2 from the germline V gene are SGHRS and YFSETQ. The V and J ends lost 3 bases and 4 bases, in that order; junction bases with no gene match: 6.

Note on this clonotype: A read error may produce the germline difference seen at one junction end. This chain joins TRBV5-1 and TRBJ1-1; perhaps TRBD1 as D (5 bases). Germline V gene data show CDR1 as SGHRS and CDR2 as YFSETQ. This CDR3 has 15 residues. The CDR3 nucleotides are TGCGTCAGCAGCCCCTCGGGACGGAGGAACACTGAAGCTTTCTTT. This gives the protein CVSSPSGRRNTEAFF. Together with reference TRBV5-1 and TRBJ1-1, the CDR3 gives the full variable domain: KAGVTQTPRYLIKTRGQQVTLSCSPISGHRSVSWYQQTPGQGLQFLFEYFSETQRNKGNFPGRFSGRQFSNSRSEMNVSTLELGDSALYLCVSSPSGRRNTEAFFGQGTRLTVV.

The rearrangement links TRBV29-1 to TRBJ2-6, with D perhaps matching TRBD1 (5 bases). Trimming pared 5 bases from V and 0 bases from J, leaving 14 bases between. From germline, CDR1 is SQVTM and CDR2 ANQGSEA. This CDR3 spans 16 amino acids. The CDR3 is CSVPAGISSGANVLTF. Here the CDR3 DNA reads TGCAGCGTTCCGGCAGGGATAAGCTCTGGGGCCAACGTCCTGACTTTC.

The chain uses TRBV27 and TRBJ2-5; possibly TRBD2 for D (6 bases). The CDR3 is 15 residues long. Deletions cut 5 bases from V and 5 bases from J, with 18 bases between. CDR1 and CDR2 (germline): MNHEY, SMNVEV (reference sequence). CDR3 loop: CASSPFRLEGETQYF. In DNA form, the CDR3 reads TGTGCCAGCAGTCCCTTTAGACTAGAGGGGGAGACCCAGTACTTC.

CDR3 bases: TGCGCCAGCAGCCCCGAGGGGGGAAGGGACTATGGCTACACCTTC. Translation gives CASSPEGGRDYGYTF. The V and J genes are TRBV5-1 and TRBJ1-2, with a tentative D call TRBD1 (6 bases). The germline V and J ends were trimmed by 4 bases and 3 bases, with 16 bases remaining between them. CDR3 size: 15 residues. CDR1 is SGHRS and CDR2 is YFSETQ in the germline V gene. Supplemented by reference TRBV5-1 and TRBJ1-2, the full variable domain reads KAGVTQTPRYLIKTRGQQVTLSCSPISGHRSVSWYQQTPGQGLQFLFEYFSETQRNKGNFPGRFSGRQFSNSRSEMNVSTLELGDSALYLCASSPEGGRDYGYTFGSGTRLTVV.

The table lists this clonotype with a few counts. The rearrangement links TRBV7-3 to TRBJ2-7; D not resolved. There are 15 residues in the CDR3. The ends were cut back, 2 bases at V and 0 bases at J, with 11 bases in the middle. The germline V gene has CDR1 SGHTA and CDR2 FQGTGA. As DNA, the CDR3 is TGTGCCAGCAGCTTAGCCCCGGGCCCCTCCTACGAGCAGTACTTC. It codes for CASSLAPGPSYEQYF.

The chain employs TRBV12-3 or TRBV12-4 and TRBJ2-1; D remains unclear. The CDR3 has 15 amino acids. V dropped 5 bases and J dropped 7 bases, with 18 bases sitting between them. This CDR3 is CASSDGFKGSNEQFF. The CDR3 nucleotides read TGTGCCAGCAGTGATGGTTTCAAGGGTTCGAATGAGCAGTTCTTC.

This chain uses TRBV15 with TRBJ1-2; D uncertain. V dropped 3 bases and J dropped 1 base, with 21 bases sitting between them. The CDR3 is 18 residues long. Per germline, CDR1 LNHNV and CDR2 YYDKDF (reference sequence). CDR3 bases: TGTGCCACCAGCAGGGAGGCCGGACTGTCTTCAATTAACTATGGCTACACCTTC. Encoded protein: CATSREAGLSSINYGYTF. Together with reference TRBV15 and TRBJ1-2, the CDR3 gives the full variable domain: DAMVIQNPRYQVTQFGKPVTLSCSQTLNHNVMYWYQQKSSQAPKLLFHYYDKDFNNEADTPDNFQSRRPNTSFCFLDIRSPGLGDTAMYLCATSREAGLSSINYGYTFGSGTRLTVV.

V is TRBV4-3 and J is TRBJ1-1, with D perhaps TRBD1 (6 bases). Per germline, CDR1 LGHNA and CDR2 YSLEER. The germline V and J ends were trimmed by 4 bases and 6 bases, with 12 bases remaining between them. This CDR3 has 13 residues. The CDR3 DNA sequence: TGCGCCAGCAGCCGTACACAGGGTTCTGAAGCTTTCTTT. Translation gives CASSRTQGSEAFF.

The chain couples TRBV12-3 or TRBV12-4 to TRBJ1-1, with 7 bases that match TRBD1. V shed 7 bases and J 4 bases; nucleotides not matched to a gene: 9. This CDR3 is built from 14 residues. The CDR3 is CASTVDRAITEAFF. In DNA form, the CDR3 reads TGTGCCAGCACCGTCGACAGGGCGATCACTGAAGCTTTCTTT.

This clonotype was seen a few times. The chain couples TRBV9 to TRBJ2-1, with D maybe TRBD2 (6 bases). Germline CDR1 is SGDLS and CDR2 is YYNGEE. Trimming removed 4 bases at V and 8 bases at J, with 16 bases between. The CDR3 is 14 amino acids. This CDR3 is CASSSGVAGYEQFF. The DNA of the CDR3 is TGTGCCAGCAGCTCCGGGGTCGCGGGATATGAGCAGTTCTTC.

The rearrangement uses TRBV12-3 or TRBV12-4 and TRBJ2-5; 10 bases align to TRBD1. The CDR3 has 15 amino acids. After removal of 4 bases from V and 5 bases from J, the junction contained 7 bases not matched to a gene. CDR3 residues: CASSYGTGVRETQYF. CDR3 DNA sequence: TGTGCCAGCAGTTATGGGACAGGGGTGCGGGAGACCCAGTACTTC.

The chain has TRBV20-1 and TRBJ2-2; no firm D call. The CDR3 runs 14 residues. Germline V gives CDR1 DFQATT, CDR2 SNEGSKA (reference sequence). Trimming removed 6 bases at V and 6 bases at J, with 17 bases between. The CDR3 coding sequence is TGCAGTGCCCTGGGTGGTCAGCCCTCCGGGGAGCTGTTTTTT. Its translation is CSALGGQPSGELFF.

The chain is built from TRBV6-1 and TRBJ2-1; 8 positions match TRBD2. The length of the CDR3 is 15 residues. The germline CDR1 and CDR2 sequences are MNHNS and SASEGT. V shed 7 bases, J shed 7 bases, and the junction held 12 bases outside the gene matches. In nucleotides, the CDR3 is TGTGCCAGCACCGCCTTGAGCGGGAGTATTAATGAGCAGTTCTTC. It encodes CASTALSGSINEQFF.

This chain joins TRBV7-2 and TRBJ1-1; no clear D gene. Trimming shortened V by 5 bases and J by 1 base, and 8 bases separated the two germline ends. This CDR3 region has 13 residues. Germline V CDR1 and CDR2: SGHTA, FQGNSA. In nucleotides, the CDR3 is TGTGCCAGCAGCCGGCCACCGAACACTGAAGCTTTCTTT. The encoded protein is CASSRPPNTEAFF.

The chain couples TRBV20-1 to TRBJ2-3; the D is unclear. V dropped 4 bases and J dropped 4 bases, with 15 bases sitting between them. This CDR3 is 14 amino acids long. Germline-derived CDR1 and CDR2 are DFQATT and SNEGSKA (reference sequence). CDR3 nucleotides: TGCAGTGCTACATCAATCTTCGTTGCAGATACGCAGTATTTT. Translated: CSATSIFVADTQYF.

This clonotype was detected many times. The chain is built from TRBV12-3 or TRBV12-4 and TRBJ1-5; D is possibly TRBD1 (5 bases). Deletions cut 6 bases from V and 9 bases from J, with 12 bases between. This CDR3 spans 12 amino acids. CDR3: CASSGGMLPQHF. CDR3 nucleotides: TGTGCCAGCAGCGGGGGTATGCTGCCCCAGCATTTT.

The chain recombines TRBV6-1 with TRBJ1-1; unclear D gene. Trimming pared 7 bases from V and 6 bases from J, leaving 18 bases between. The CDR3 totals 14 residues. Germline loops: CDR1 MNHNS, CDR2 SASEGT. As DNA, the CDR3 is TGTGCCAGCAATCTCTGGGCGGGGAGGTCTGAAGCTTTCTTT. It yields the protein CASNLWAGRSEAFF.

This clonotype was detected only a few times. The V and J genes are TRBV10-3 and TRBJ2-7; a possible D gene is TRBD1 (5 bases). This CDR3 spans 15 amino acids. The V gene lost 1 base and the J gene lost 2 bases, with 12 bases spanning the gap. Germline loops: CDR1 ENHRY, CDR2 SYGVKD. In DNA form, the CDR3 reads TGTGCCATCAGTGAGTACGCAGGGTCCCCCTACGAGCAGTACTTC. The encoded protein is CAISEYAGSPYEQYF.

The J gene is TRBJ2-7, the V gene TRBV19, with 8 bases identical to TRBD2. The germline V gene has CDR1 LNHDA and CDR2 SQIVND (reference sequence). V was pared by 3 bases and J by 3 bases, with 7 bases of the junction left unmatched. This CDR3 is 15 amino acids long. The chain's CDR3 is CASSMDGGGLYEQYF. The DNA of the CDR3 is TGTGCCAGTAGTATGGACGGGGGGGGCCTCTACGAGCAGTACTTC.

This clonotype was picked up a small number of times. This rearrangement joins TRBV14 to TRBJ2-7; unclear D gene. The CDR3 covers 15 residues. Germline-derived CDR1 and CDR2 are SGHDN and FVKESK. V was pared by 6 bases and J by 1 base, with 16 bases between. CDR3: CASRPVGKPSYEQYF. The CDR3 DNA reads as TGTGCCAGCAGGCCGGTAGGGAAGCCATCCTACGAGCAGTACTTC.

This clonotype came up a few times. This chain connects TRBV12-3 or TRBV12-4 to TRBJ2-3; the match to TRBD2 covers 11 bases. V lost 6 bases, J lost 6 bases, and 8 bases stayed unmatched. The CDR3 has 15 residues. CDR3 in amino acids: CASRSLAGGRDTQYF. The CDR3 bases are TGTGCCAGCAGGTCGCTAGCGGGGGGACGCGATACGCAGTATTTT.